This TCR beta chain was found in a study of T cells expressing NK-cell markers. As for the study in general: One of the eight sequenced donors was seronegative, whereas the other seven were HCMV-seropositive. General study points: There were a handful of donors in whom these clonotypes also led the CD3+CD56-NKG2C+ fraction.

Comment on this clonotype: Antigen: not known.

The CDR3 has 15 residues. Generation of TCR beta cDNA was performed by 5'RACE template switching incorporating UMIs. TCRdb re-analyzed the 5' RACE reads; it lists each CDR3 protein once, without DNA. The sample features around 550,000 distinct CDR3 sequences, with 3% to 4.5% in its top ten. The receptor was derived from a man aged 18 to 35 in good health. Sequencing input: blood T cells: a sorted CD56 or NKG2C T cell subset, CD4+ or CD8+ T cells, or bulk PBMC T cells (not recorded which). V usage is TRBV12-3 or TRBV12-4 and J usage is TRBJ2-5; the TCRdb D gene call, TRBD1, has no DNA to confirm it. CDR3 amino acids: CASSLDQGIRETQYF.